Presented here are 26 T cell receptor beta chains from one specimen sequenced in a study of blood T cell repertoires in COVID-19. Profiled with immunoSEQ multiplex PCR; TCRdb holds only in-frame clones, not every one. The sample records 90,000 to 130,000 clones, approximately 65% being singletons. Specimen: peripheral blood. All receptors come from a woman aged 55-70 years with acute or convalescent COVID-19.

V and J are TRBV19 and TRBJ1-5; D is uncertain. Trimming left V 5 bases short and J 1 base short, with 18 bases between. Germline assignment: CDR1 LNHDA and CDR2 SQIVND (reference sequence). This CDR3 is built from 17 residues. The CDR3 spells CASSYGHMTKSNQPQHF. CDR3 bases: TGTGCCAGTAGTTATGGTCACATGACTAAGAGCAATCAGCCCCAGCATTTT.

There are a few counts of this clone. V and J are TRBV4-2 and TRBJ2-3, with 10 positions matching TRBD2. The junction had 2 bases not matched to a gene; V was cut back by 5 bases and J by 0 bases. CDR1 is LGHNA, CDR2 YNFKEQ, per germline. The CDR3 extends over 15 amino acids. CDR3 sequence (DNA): TGTGCCAGCAGCTCGGGACTAGCGAGCACAGATACGCAGTATTTT. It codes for CASSSGLASTDTQYF.

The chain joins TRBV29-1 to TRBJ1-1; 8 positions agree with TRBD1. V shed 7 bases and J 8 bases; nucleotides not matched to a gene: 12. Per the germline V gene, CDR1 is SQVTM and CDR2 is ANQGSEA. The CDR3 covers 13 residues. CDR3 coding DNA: TGCAGCGCCACAGGACAGGGAGGGAAAGAAGCTTTCTTT. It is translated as CSATGQGGKEAFF.

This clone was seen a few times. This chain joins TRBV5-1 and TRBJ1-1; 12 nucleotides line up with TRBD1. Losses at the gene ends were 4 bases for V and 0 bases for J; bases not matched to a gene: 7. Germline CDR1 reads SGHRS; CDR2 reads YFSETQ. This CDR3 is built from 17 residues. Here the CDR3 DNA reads TGCGCCAGCAGCACCGGGACAGGGGGCGCGATGAACACTGAAGCTTTCTTT. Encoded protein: CASSTGTGGAMNTEAFF.

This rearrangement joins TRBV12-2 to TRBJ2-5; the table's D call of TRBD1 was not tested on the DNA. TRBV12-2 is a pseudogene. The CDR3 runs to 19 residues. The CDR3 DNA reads TGTGCAAGTCGCTTAGTTAGGTCAGGTCAAAGCCGAGCCCAAGAGACCCAGTACTTC. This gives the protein CASRLVRSGQSRAQETQYF.

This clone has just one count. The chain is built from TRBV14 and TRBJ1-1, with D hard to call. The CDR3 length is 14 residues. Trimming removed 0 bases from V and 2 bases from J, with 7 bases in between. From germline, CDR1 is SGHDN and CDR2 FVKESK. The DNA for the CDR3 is TGTGCCAGCAGCCAAGAGCCGAGAAACACTGAAGCTTTCTTT. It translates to CASSQEPRNTEAFF.

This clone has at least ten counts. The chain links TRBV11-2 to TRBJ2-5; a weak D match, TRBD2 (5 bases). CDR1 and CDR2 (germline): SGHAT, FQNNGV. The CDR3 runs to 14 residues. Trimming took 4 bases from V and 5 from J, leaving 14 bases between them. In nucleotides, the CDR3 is TGTGCCAGCAGCTCCCAATGGACGGGGGAGACCCAGTACTTC. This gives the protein CASSSQWTGETQYF. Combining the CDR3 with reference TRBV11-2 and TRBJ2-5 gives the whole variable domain EAGVAQSPRYKIIEKRQSVAFWCNPISGHATLYWYQQILGQGPKLLIQFQNNGVVDDSQLPKDRFSAERLKGVDSTLKIQPAKLEDSAVYLCASSSQWTGETQYFGPGTRLLVL.

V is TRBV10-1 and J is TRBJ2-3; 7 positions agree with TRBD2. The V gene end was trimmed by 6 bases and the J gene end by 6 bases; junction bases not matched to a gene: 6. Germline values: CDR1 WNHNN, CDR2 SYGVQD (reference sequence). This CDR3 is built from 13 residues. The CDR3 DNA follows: TGCGCCAGCAGCCCTGCCGGGGGGGATACGCAGTATTTT. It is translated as CASSPAGGDTQYF.

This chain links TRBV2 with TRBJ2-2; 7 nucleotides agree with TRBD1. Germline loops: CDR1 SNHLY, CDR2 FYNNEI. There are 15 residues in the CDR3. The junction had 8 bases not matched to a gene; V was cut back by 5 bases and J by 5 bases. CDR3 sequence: CASSSVPGGTGELFF. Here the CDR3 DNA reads TGTGCCAGCAGTTCCGTTCCAGGGGGTACCGGGGAGCTGTTTTTT.

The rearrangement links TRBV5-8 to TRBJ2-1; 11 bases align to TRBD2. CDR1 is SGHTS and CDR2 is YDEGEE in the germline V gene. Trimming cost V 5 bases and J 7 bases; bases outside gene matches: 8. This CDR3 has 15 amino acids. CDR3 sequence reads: CASRLILAGVNEQFF. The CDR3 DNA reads TGTGCCAGCAGGCTGATACTAGCGGGGGTAAATGAGCAGTTCTTC.

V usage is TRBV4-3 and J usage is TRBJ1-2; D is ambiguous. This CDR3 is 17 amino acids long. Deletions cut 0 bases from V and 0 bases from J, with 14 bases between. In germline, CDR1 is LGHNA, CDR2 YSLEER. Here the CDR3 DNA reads TGCGCCAGCAGCCAAGACCTGAGAGGCGTAGCTAACTATGGCTACACCTTC. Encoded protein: CASSQDLRGVANYGYTF.

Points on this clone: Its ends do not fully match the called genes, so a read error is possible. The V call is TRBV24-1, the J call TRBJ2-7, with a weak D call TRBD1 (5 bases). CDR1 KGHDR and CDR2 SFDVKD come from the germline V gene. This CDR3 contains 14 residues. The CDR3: CATSETGTSYERYF. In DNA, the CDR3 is TGTGCCACCAGTGAAACAGGAACGTCCTACGAGCGGTACTTC.

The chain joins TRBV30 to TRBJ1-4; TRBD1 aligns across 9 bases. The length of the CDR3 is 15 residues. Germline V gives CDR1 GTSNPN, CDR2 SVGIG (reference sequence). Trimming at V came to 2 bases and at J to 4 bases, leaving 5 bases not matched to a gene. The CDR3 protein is CAWSTPGQGNEKLFF. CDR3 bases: TGTGCCTGGAGTACACCGGGACAGGGTAATGAAAAACTGTTTTTT.

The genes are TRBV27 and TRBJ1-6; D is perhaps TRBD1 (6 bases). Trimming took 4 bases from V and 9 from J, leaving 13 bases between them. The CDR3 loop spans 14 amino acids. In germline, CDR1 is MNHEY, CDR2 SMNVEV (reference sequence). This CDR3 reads CASSSGVGSSPLHF. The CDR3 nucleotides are TGTGCCAGCAGTTCAGGGGTTGGGAGTTCACCCCTCCACTTT.

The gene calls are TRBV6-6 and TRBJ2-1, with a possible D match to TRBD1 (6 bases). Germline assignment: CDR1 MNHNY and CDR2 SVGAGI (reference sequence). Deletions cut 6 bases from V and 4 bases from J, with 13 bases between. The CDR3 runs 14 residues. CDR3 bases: TGTGCCAGCAGCTCGATCGGACAGTACAATGAGCAGTTCTTC. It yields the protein CASSSIGQYNEQFF.

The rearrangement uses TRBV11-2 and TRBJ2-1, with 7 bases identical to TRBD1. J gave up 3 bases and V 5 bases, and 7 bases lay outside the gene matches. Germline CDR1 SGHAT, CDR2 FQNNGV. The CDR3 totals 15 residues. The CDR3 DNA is TGTGCCAGCAGCGTAGGACAGGTGGACTACAATGAGCAGTTCTTC. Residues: CASSVGQVDYNEQFF.

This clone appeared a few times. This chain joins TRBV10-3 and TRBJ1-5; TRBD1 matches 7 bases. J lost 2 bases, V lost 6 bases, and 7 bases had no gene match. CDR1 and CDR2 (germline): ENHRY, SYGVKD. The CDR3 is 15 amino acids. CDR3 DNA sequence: TGTGCCATCAGCAGGGACAGTCAAGGCAATCAGCCCCAGCATTTT. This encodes CAISRDSQGNQPQHF.

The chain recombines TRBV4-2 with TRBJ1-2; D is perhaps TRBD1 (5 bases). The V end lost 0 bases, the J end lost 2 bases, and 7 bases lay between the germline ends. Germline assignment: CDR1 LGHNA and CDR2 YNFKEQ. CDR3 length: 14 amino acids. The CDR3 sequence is CASSQEGVNYGYTF. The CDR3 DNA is TGTGCCAGCAGCCAAGAAGGGGTAAACTATGGCTACACCTTC.

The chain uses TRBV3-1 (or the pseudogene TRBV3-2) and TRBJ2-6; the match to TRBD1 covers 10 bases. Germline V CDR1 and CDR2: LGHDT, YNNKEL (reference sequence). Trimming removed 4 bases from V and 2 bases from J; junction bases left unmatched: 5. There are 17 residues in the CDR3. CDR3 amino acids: CASSRKTGGAGANVLTF. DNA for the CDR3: TGTGCCAGCAGCCGAAAGACAGGGGGCGCTGGGGCCAACGTCCTGACTTTC.

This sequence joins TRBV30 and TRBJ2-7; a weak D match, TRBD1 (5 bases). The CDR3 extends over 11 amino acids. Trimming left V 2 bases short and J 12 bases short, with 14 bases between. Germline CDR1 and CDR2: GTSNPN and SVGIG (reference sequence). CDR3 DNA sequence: TGTGCCTGGAGTTCCCAGGGCGGTCGGTACTTC. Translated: CAWSSQGGRYF.

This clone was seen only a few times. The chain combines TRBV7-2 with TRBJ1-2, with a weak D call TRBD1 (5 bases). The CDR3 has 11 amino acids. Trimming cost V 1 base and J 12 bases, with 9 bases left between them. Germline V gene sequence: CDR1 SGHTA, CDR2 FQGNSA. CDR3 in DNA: TGTGCCAGCAGCTTAGGACAGCCCCACACCTTC. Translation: CASSLGQPHTF.

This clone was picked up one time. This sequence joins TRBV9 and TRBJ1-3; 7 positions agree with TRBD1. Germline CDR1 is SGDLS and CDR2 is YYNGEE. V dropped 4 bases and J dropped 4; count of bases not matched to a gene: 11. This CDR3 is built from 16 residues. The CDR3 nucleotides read TGTGCCAGCAGCACCCGGGACAGTCGCTCCGGAAACACCATATATTTT. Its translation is CASSTRDSRSGNTIYF.

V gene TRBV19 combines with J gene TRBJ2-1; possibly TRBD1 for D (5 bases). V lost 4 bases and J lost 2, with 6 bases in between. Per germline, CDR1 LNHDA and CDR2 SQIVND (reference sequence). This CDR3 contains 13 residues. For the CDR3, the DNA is TGTGCCAGTAGTAGGACAACCTACAATGAGCAGTTCTTC. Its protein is CASSRTTYNEQFF.

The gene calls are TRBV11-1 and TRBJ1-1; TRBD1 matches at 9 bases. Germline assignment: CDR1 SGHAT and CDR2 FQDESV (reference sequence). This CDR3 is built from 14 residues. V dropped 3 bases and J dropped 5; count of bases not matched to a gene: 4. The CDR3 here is CASSLIGQGTEAFF. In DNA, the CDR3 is TGTGCCAGCAGCTTGATAGGACAGGGGACTGAAGCTTTCTTT.

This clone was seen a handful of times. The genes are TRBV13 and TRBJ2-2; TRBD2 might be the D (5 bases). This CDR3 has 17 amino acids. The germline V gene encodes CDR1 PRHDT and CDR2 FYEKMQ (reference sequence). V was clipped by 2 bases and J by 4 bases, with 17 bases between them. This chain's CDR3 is CASSLPGRSAGTGELFF. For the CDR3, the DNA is TGTGCCAGCAGCTTACCGGGAAGATCCGCTGGCACCGGGGAGCTGTTTTTT.

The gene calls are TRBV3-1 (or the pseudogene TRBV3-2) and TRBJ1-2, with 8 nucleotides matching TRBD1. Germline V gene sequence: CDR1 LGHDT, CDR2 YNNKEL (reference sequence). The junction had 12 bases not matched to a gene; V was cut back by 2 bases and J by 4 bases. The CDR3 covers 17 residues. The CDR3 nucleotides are TGTGCCAGCAGCCAACACAGGACAGGGCAGGGGACCTATGGCTACACCTTC. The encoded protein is CASSQHRTGQGTYGYTF.